This entry lists 18 T cell receptor beta chains sequenced from one sample in a study of beta chain features in type 1 diabetes. Overall study results and limits: TCRB CDR3 length was moderately but significantly reduced in all four CD4+ subsets of Type 1 diabetes patients.

Their specific antigens are unknown. Sequencing targeted expressed TCRB transcripts, as all isolated RNA had been reverse transcribed. Only in-frame clones appear in the TCRdb table, and some are missing; sequencing was by immunoSEQ multiplex PCR. The sample carries around 280,000 clones, approximately 15% recorded once. Sequencing was carried out using naive CD4+ T cells from blood. The receptors originated from a man aged 18 to 30 with type 1 diabetes.

This clone was detected only a few times. The rearrangement links TRBV30 to TRBJ2-5; D is possibly TRBD2 (6 bases). From germline, CDR1 is GTSNPN and CDR2 SVGIG (reference sequence). The CDR3 covers 13 residues. The V end lost 3 bases, the J end lost 5 bases, and 13 bases lay between the germline ends. CDR3: CAWSEAGRETQYF. CDR3 DNA: TGTGCCTGGAGCGAAGCGGGTAGGGAGACCCAGTACTTC.

This clone was seen more than once but under ten times. The CDR3 region has the DNA TGCAGCGCCCGGACACTGAACACTGAAGCTTTCTTT. The encoded protein is CSARTLNTEAFF. The chain employs TRBV29-1 and TRBJ1-1, with D perhaps TRBD1 (5 bases). This CDR3 is 12 amino acids long. Germline V gene data show CDR1 as SQVTM and CDR2 as ANQGSEA. V was clipped by 7 bases and J by 0 bases, with 9 bases between them.

The chain is built from TRBV9 and TRBJ2-7; possibly TRBD1 for D (5 bases). V was clipped by 0 bases and J by 2 bases, with 15 bases between them. This CDR3 has 16 amino acids. CDR1 is SGDLS and CDR2 is YYNGEE in the germline V gene. CDR3 sequence (DNA): TGTGCCAGCAGCGTAGGATCAGGGATTAGGGCCTACGAGCAGTACTTC. It is translated as CASSVGSGIRAYEQYF.

A few counts support this clone. This chain links TRBV6-5 with TRBJ1-2; perhaps TRBD1 as D (5 bases). The CDR3 totals 14 residues. The germline V gene encodes CDR1 MNHEY and CDR2 SVGAGI. The V gene lost 0 bases and the J gene lost 8 bases, with 13 bases spanning the gap. The DNA of the CDR3 is TGTGCCAGCAGTTACTCGATAACAGGCGGAGGCTACACCTTC. This codes for CASSYSITGGGYTF.

The chain carries TRBV7-9 and TRBJ2-1, with a tentative D call TRBD2 (6 bases). This CDR3 has 15 residues. Germline-derived CDR1 and CDR2 are SEHNR and FQNEAQ (reference sequence). Trimming shortened V by 4 bases and J by 0 bases, and 10 bases separated the two germline ends. CDR3 sequence reads: CASSYPGGSYNEQFF. The CDR3 nucleotides read TGTGCCAGCAGCTACCCCGGGGGCTCCTACAATGAGCAGTTCTTC.

The chain carries TRBV18 and TRBJ2-7, with a tentative D call TRBD1 (6 bases). There are 15 residues in the CDR3. Germline V gene sequence: CDR1 KGHSH, CDR2 LQKENI. V gave up 4 bases and J gave up 7 bases, with 20 bases separating them. The CDR3 region is CASSLNDLGGREQYF. The CDR3 DNA reads TGTGCCAGCTCACTAAATGATCTTGGGGGCAGGGAGCAGTACTTC. The full variable domain, its missing parts supplied by reference TRBV18 and TRBJ2-7, is NAGVMQNPRHLVRRRGQEARLRCSPMKGHSHVYWYRQLPEEGLKFMVYLQKENIIDESGMPKERFSAEFPKEGPSILRIQQVVRGDSAAYFCASSLNDLGGREQYFGPGTRLTVT.

This clone was observed a handful of times. V is TRBV7-2 and J is TRBJ2-7, with 8 bases identical to TRBD2. The CDR3 is 14 amino acids. V lost 5 bases and J lost 4; bases outside the gene matches: 7. Germline V lookup: CDR1 SGHTA, CDR2 FQGNSA. CDR3 sequence: CASSLSSGWYEQYF. The CDR3 DNA reads TGTGCCAGCAGCCTTTCTAGCGGGTGGTACGAGCAGTACTTC.

This clone has more than one count but fewer than ten. V gene TRBV13 combines with J gene TRBJ2-7, with D perhaps TRBD2 (8 bases). There are 16 residues in the CDR3. Trimming cost V 4 bases and J 2 bases, with 18 bases left between them. Germline loops: CDR1 PRHDT, CDR2 FYEKMQ (reference sequence). The CDR3 region is CASSSTGGDRTYEQYF. In DNA form, the CDR3 reads TGTGCCAGCAGCTCCACGGGAGGGGACAGAACCTACGAGCAGTACTTC.

V is TRBV19 and J is TRBJ2-7; D perhaps matches TRBD2 (5 bases). Germline CDR1 and CDR2: LNHDA and SQIVND (reference sequence). The V end lost 5 bases, the J end lost 1 base, and 9 bases lay between the germline ends. This CDR3 contains 13 residues. The CDR3 nucleotides are TGTGCCAGTAGTTCTAGCCCTTCCTACGAGCAGTACTTC. As protein: CASSSSPSYEQYF.

The chain employs TRBV5-1 and TRBJ2-3, with a possible D match to TRBD1 (5 bases). Germline V gene sequence: CDR1 SGHRS, CDR2 YFSETQ. V was cut by 2 bases and J by 2 bases, with 12 bases left in between. This CDR3 spans 15 amino acids. The CDR3 sequence is CASSFRRGSTDTQYF. DNA of the CDR3: TGCGCCAGCAGCTTCAGAAGGGGATCCACAGATACGCAGTATTTT.

This clone came up a few times. J is TRBJ1-6 and V is TRBV28; TRBD1 aligns across 8 bases. This CDR3 contains 13 residues. Germline V gene lookup returns CDR1 MDHEN and CDR2 SYDVKM. For the CDR3, the DNA is TGTGCGTCAGGGGGCGAATATAATTCACCCCTCCACTTT. Translation gives CASGGEYNSPLHF.

In this sample, this clone turned up a few times. V usage is TRBV23-1 and J usage is TRBJ2-7, with 8 bases aligning to TRBD1. TRBV23-1 is assigned to the ORF class and has an uncertain function. After removal of 5 bases from V and 2 bases from J, the junction contained 5 bases not matched to a gene. The CDR3 is 14 amino acids. The CDR3 loop reads CASSSETGAYEQYF. The CDR3 DNA reads as TGCGCCAGCAGTTCCGAGACAGGGGCCTACGAGCAGTACTTC.

The genes are TRBV5-1 and TRBJ2-5; 9 bases agree with TRBD2. Unmatched junction bases numbered 4, after V lost 0 bases and J lost 4 bases. This CDR3 is 15 amino acids long. Germline V CDR1 and CDR2: SGHRS, YFSETQ. The CDR3 DNA reads as TGCGCCAGCAGCTTGGTGCCAGCGGGAGGAGAGACCCAGTACTTC. Its protein is CASSLVPAGGETQYF.

The V gene is TRBV6-5, the J gene TRBJ2-2; possibly TRBD2 for D (6 bases). This CDR3 spans 14 amino acids. Germline CDR1 reads MNHEY; CDR2 reads SVGAGI. Trimming stripped 4 bases from V and 1 base from J, with 7 bases between. The CDR3 region is CASSFSGNTGELFF. In nucleotides, the CDR3 is TGTGCCAGCAGTTTTAGCGGGAACACCGGGGAGCTGTTTTTT.

V is TRBV5-5 and J is TRBJ1-5; 7 nucleotides agree with TRBD1. Trimming at V came to 0 bases and at J to 4 bases, leaving 13 bases not matched to a gene. CDR3 length equals 18 residues. The V gene's germline CDR1 is SGHKS and CDR2 YYEKEE (reference sequence). The CDR3 DNA follows: TGTGCCAGCAGCTTGGATGGAGACAGGGCCCATTTTAATCAGCCCCAGCATTTT. It yields the protein CASSLDGDRAHFNQPQHF.

The chain uses TRBV5-1 and TRBJ2-1, with 9 bases aligning to TRBD2. The V gene's germline CDR1 is SGHRS and CDR2 YFSETQ. The J segment lost 2 bases and the V segment lost 6 bases, leaving 9 bases of the junction unmatched. This CDR3 spans 16 amino acids. The CDR3 coding sequence is TGCGCCAGCACCCGGCAGTCTAGCGGGGCCTACAATGAGCAGTTCTTC. Protein sequence: CASTRQSSGAYNEQFF. Using reference TRBV5-1 and TRBJ2-1 for the parts outside the CDR3, the full variable domain is KAGVTQTPRYLIKTRGQQVTLSCSPISGHRSVSWYQQTPGQGLQFLFEYFSETQRNKGNFPGRFSGRQFSNSRSEMNVSTLELGDSALYLCASTRQSSGAYNEQFFGPGTRLTVL.

V is TRBV7-2 and J is TRBJ2-5; 15 bases map to TRBD2. Per germline, CDR1 SGHTA and CDR2 FQGNSA. Trimming removed 3 bases from V and 5 bases from J; junction bases left unmatched: 13. The CDR3 extends over 19 amino acids. The CDR3 DNA reads as TGTGCCAGCAGCTTTGTCAGAACCGGGACTAGCGGGAGGATGGAGACCCAGTACTTC. Translating it yields CASSFVRTGTSGRMETQYF.

This clone was picked up a small number of times. The CDR3 protein is CASYDRVYPPLHF. The DNA for the CDR3 is TGCGCCAGTTACGACAGGGTTTATCCACCCCTCCACTTT. The chain has TRBV4-3 and TRBJ1-6; 7 bases match TRBD1. V gave up 9 bases and J gave up 11 bases; unmatched junction bases: 10. Germline CDR1 and CDR2: LGHNA and YSLEER. The CDR3 runs to 13 residues.